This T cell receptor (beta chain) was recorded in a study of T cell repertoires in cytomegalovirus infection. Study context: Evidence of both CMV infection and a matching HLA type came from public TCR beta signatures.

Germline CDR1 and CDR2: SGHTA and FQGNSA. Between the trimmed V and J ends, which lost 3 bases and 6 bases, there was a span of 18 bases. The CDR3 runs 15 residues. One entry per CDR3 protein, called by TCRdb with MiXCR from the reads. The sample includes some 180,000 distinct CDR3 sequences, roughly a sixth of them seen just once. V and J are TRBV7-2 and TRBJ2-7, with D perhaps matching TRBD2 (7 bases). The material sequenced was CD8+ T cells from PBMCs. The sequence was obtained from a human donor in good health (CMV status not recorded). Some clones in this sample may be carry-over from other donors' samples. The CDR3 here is CASSLSVGGPSEQYF. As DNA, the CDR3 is TGTGCCAGCAGCTTGTCGGTGGGGGGGCCCTCCGAGCAGTACTTC. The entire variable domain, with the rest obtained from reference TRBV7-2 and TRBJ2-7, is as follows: GAGVSQSPSNKVTEKGKDVELRCDPISGHTALYWYRQSLGQGLEFLIYFQGNSAPDKSGLPSDRFSAERTGGSVSTLTIQRTQQEDSAVYLCASSLSVGGPSEQYFGPGTRLTVT.